This TCR beta chain was identified during a study of cytomegalovirus exposure and HLA in healthy donors. PCR used 60 Vbeta primers and 13 Jbeta primers. Profiled with immunoSEQ multiplex PCR; TCRdb holds only in-frame clones, not every one. The sample holds some 35,000 clones, about half seen once. Germline trimming cut 0 bases from V and 8 bases from J; bases unmatched to any gene: 4. Germline assignment: CDR1 SGHAT and CDR2 FQNNGV. The CDR3 runs to 15 residues. The source of this sequence is a woman between 35 and 50 years old in good health and CMV-seropositive. The sequenced sample was PBMCs. The V call is TRBV11-2, the J call TRBJ2-1; TRBD1 agrees at 10 bases. The CDR3 DNA is TGTGCCAGCAGCTTAGATAGGACAGGGGGGTATGAGCAGTTCTTC. Encoded protein: CASSLDRTGGYEQFF.